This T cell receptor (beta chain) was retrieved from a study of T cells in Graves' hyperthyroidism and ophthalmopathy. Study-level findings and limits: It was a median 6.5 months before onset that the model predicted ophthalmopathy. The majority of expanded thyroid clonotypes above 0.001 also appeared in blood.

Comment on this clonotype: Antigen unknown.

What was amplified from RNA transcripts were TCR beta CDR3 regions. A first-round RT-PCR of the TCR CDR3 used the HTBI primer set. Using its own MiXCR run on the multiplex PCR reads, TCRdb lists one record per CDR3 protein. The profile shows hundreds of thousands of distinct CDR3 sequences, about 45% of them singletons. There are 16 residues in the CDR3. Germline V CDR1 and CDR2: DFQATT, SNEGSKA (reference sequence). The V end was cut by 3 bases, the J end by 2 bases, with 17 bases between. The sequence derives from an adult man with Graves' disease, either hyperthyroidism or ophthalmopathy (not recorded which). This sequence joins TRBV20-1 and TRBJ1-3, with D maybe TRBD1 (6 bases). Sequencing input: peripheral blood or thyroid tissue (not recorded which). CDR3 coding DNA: TGCAGTGCTAGTCGGGATGCGGACAGTCCTGGAAACACCATATATTTT. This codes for CSASRDADSPGNTIYF.